The 28 T cell receptor beta chains below come from one sample, sequenced in a study of spatial heterogeneity in lung cancer. Study-wide results and limits: Tracking of tumor mutation counts was seen in expanded intratumoral alpha and beta TCR counts.

Time point meaning: sample taken at primary tumor resection. MiXCR was run by TCRdb on the 5' RACE reads, yielding one entry per CDR3 protein. The repertoire consists of some 20,000 distinct CDR3 sequences, with roughly 7% occurring once and the leading ten covering more than 20%. These TCRs' antigens remain unknown. This specimen consisted of lung tumor tissue, obtained at surgery. The receptors stem from a female donor with early-stage non-small cell lung cancer.

This clonotype showed up many times. This chain joins TRBV5-6 and TRBJ2-3, with TRBD2 as a possible D gene (6 bases). This CDR3 spans 15 amino acids. V was cut by 0 bases and J by 2 bases, with 10 bases left in between. CDR1 and CDR2 from the germline V gene are SGHDT and YYEEEE. The CDR3 region has the DNA TGTGCCAGCAGCTTGGAGGGCGGGGTCACAGATACGCAGTATTTT. This translates into CASSLEGGVTDTQYF.

The chain employs TRBV7-6 and TRBJ2-2; D gene ambiguous. Trimming removed 2 bases at V and 6 bases at J, with 7 bases between. Germline V gene data show CDR1 as SGHVS and CDR2 as FNYEAQ. The CDR3 runs to 13 residues. This CDR3 is CASSLMGAGELFF. In DNA form, the CDR3 reads TGTGCCAGCAGCTTAATGGGTGCCGGGGAGCTGTTTTTT.

The sample holds a few counts of this clonotype. This chain connects TRBV10-2 to TRBJ2-5, with 9 bases identical to TRBD1. Germline CDR1 WSHSY, CDR2 SAAADI. V lost 5 bases, J lost 3 bases, and 13 bases stayed unmatched. The CDR3 has 17 residues. CDR3 amino acids: CASSITPGQGKEETQYF. CDR3 bases: TGCGCCAGCAGTATTACTCCGGGACAGGGAAAGGAAGAGACCCAGTACTTC.

In this sample, this clonotype turned up many times. The chain links TRBV12-3 or TRBV12-4 to TRBJ1-2; D is unclear. The CDR3 totals 13 residues. The V end was cut by 3 bases, the J end by 4 bases, with 9 bases between. The CDR3 region is CASSLSPAYGYTF. The CDR3 DNA follows: TGTGCCAGCAGTTTGAGTCCGGCCTATGGCTACACCTTC.

This chain joins TRBV7-9 and TRBJ2-3, with a tentative D call TRBD2 (6 bases). The CDR3 is 15 amino acids. CDR1 and CDR2 from the germline V gene are SEHNR and FQNEAQ (reference sequence). V shed 4 bases and J shed 3 bases, with 14 bases lying between them. In DNA, the CDR3 is TGTGCCAGCAGCTCCCGACTAGAGGCGACAGATACGCAGTATTTT. It is translated as CASSSRLEATDTQYF.

This clonotype counts as medium-sized. The chain employs TRBV5-6 and TRBJ1-5; D gene ambiguous. CDR3 size: 13 residues. The V gene lost 1 base and the J gene lost 4 bases, with 6 bases spanning the gap. Germline V gene lookup returns CDR1 SGHDT and CDR2 YYEEEE. CDR3 protein: CASSLNPNQPQHF. CDR3 DNA: TGTGCCAGCAGCTTGAACCCTAATCAGCCCCAGCATTTT.

This clonotype was detected ten times or more. J is TRBJ2-3 and V is TRBV20-1; D is perhaps TRBD1 (6 bases). CDR3 length: 18 residues. V was clipped by 3 bases and J by 3 bases, with 25 bases between them. Germline V CDR1 and CDR2: DFQATT, SNEGSKA (reference sequence). CDR3 nucleotides: TGCAGTGCTAGTTCGCTGCGTGGGGGCACGGCCATTACAGATACGCAGTATTTT. This sequence encodes CSASSLRGGTAITDTQYF.

This clonotype turned up a few times. The chain uses TRBV20-1 and TRBJ1-5; 7 bases match TRBD1. This CDR3 is built from 18 residues. The V gene end was trimmed by 1 base and the J gene end by 0 bases; junction bases not matched to a gene: 12. Germline V lookup: CDR1 DFQATT, CDR2 SNEGSKA (reference sequence). The CDR3 loop is CSARATRDSRYSNQPQHF. The CDR3 DNA reads TGCAGTGCTAGAGCGACTCGGGACAGTCGGTATAGCAATCAGCCCCAGCATTTT.

This clonotype is judged medium-sized (0.01 to 0.1%). The rearrangement links TRBV11-2 to TRBJ2-1; 7 nucleotides line up with TRBD1. This CDR3 region has 16 residues. Germline lookup yields CDR1 SGHAT and CDR2 FQNNGV. After removal of 5 bases from V and 4 bases from J, the junction contained 11 bases not matched to a gene. CDR3 sequence reads: CASSADKGALYNEQFF. The CDR3 DNA reads as TGTGCCAGCAGCGCCGACAAGGGGGCTCTATACAATGAGCAGTTCTTC.

Only a few counts were recorded for this clonotype. The V and J genes are TRBV20-1 and TRBJ1-4; D not certain. Trimming left V 1 base short and J 6 bases short, with 12 bases between. CDR3 size: 14 residues. Germline CDR1 reads DFQATT; CDR2 reads SNEGSKA (reference sequence). CDR3: CSARGLCGDEKLFF. CDR3 coding DNA: TGCAGTGCTAGAGGCCTGTGCGGCGATGAAAAACTGTTTTTT.

In this sample, this clonotype turned up many times. The chain joins TRBV30 to TRBJ2-3, with D perhaps matching TRBD2 (6 bases). Germline CDR1 reads GTSNPN; CDR2 reads SVGIG (reference sequence). Trimming stripped 1 base from V and 1 base from J, with 18 bases between. The CDR3 has 17 amino acids. Written as DNA, the CDR3 is TGTGCCTGGAGTGGGGAACTAGCTTCGAGACGCACAGATACGCAGTATTTT. Its translation: CAWSGELASRRTDTQYF.

The chain employs TRBV4-3 and TRBJ1-1, with 7 bases matching TRBD1. CDR3 size: 15 residues. CDR1 LGHNA and CDR2 YSLEER come from the germline V gene. The junction had 5 bases not matched to a gene; V was cut back by 0 bases and J by 4 bases. This CDR3 is CASSQDGTAGTEAFF. CDR3 bases: TGCGCCAGCAGCCAAGATGGGACAGCAGGCACTGAAGCTTTCTTT.

Ten or more counts support this clonotype. The genes are TRBV6-1 and TRBJ1-1; TRBD1 agrees at 10 bases. This CDR3 has 14 amino acids. Trimming removed 6 bases from V and 8 bases from J; junction bases left unmatched: 9. Per germline, CDR1 MNHNS and CDR2 SASEGT. CDR3: CASSLLDRGREAFF. The CDR3 DNA reads TGTGCCAGCAGCCTACTCGACAGGGGGCGAGAAGCTTTCTTT.

This clonotype was found many times. V is TRBV5-1 and J is TRBJ2-7; D may correspond to TRBD1 or TRBD2 (7 bases each). The germline V gene encodes CDR1 SGHRS and CDR2 YFSETQ. Trimming cost V 4 bases and J 3 bases, with 20 bases left between them. This CDR3 spans 16 amino acids. Here the CDR3 DNA reads TGCGCCAGCAGCCCCGACCAGGGGGGGGTTGGCTACGAGCAGTACTTC. Its protein product is CASSPDQGGVGYEQYF.

This clonotype has at least ten counts. The V call is TRBV5-4, the J call TRBJ2-2; 8 positions agree with TRBD1. V was pared by 4 bases and J by 0 bases, with 2 bases of the junction left unmatched. The CDR3 sequence is 15 residues long. From germline, CDR1 is SGHNT and CDR2 YYREEE (reference sequence). The CDR3 region is CASSRDRSNTGELFF. CDR3 nucleotide sequence: TGTGCCAGCAGCCGGGACAGGTCGAACACCGGGGAGCTGTTTTTT. The complete variable domain, with remaining parts taken from reference TRBV5-4 and TRBJ2-2, reads ETGVTQSPTHLIKTRGQQVTLRCSSQSGHNTVSWYQQALGQGPQFIFQYYREEENGRGNFPPRFSGLQFPNYSSELNVNALELDDSALYLCASSRDRSNTGELFFGEGSRLTVL.

The chain carries TRBV28 and TRBJ2-7, with D maybe TRBD1 (6 bases). Per germline, CDR1 MDHEN and CDR2 SYDVKM. The CDR3 contains 13 residues. Trimming cost V 7 bases and J 2 bases, with 12 bases left between them. The chain's CDR3 is CASTRQVAYEQYF. CDR3 nucleotides: TGTGCCAGCACAAGACAGGTAGCCTACGAGCAGTACTTC.

The CDR3 protein is CASSDRISGNTIYF. DNA of the CDR3: TGTGCCAGCAGTGACAGAATCTCTGGAAACACCATATATTTT. The chain links TRBV6-6 to TRBJ1-3; D possibly corresponds to TRBD1 (5 bases). The V end was cut by 5 bases, the J end by 0 bases, with 8 bases between. The CDR3 is 14 residues long. Germline V gene lookup returns CDR1 MNHNY and CDR2 SVGAGI (reference sequence).

This clonotype was observed a few times. The CDR3 sequence: CASSMGPGTGEYNEQFF. CDR3 DNA sequence: TGTGCCAGTAGTATGGGGCCCGGGACTGGTGAATACAATGAGCAGTTCTTC. The chain employs TRBV19 and TRBJ2-1, with D perhaps matching TRBD2 (6 bases). This CDR3 contains 17 residues. Germline V CDR1 and CDR2: LNHDA, SQIVND (reference sequence). Deletions cut 3 bases from V and 4 bases from J, with 19 bases between. The full variable domain, completed using reference TRBV19 and TRBJ2-1, is DGGITQSPKYLFRKEGQNVTLSCEQNLNHDAMYWYRQDPGQGLRLIYYSQIVNDFQKGDIAEGYSVSREKKESFPLTVTSAQKNPTAFYLCASSMGPGTGEYNEQFFGPGTRLTVL.

There are a few counts of this clonotype. This rearrangement joins TRBV5-1 to TRBJ2-1, with 10 nucleotides matching TRBD2. The CDR3 is 16 residues long. The V segment lost 0 bases and the J segment 6 bases; nucleotides outside the gene matches: 6. CDR1 SGHRS and CDR2 YFSETQ come from the germline V gene. DNA for the CDR3: TGCGCCAGCAGCTTGGCCCAAGCGGGGGGGCGCAATGAGCAGTTCTTC. Its translation is CASSLAQAGGRNEQFF. Using reference TRBV5-1 and TRBJ2-1 for the parts outside the CDR3, the full variable domain is KAGVTQTPRYLIKTRGQQVTLSCSPISGHRSVSWYQQTPGQGLQFLFEYFSETQRNKGNFPGRFSGRQFSNSRSEMNVSTLELGDSALYLCASSLAQAGGRNEQFFGPGTRLTVL.

For this clonotype: The junction and the germline gene differ at one end; a read error may be behind it. The chain is built from TRBV18 and TRBJ2-5; TRBD1 might be the D (5 bases). This CDR3 region has 12 residues. Germline lookup yields CDR1 KGHSH and CDR2 LQKENI. The DNA for the CDR3 is TGTACCAGCTCCCCGGACCAGGGGACCCAGTACTTC. Residues: CTSSPDQGTQYF. Filled out from reference TRBV18 and TRBJ2-5, the complete variable domain reads NAGVMQNPRHLVRRRGQEARLRCSPMKGHSHVYWYRQLPEEGLKFMVYLQKENIIDESGMPKERFSAEFPKEGPSILRIQQVVRGDSAAYFCTSSPDQGTQYFGPGTRLLVL.

The V and J genes are TRBV28 and TRBJ2-4; D is unclear. This CDR3 region has 13 residues. Per the germline V gene, CDR1 is MDHEN and CDR2 is SYDVKM. V was shortened by 2 bases and J by 8 bases, with 10 bases between the two germline ends. CDR3 nucleotide sequence: TGTGCCAGCAGTTTAGGATCTCTCGACATTCAGTACTTC. This encodes CASSLGSLDIQYF.

This clonotype has ten or more counts. The chain has TRBV3-1 and TRBJ1-2, with a tentative D call TRBD1 (6 bases). Trimming stripped 0 bases from V and 0 bases from J, with 8 bases between. Germline CDR1 LGHDT, CDR2 YNNKEL (reference sequence). The length of the CDR3 is 15 residues. The CDR3 protein is CASSQDHRANYGYTF. The CDR3 bases are TGTGCCAGCAGCCAAGACCACAGGGCTAACTATGGCTACACCTTC.

To note about this clonotype: A read error may explain this, as a much larger clone is one base away. The chain recombines TRBV12-3 or TRBV12-4 with TRBJ1-1, with 7 bases matching TRBD1. Trimming at V came to 7 bases and at J to 7 bases, leaving 12 bases not matched to a gene. The CDR3 length is 14 residues. The CDR3 sequence: CASTATGQISEAFF. In DNA, the CDR3 is TGTGCCAGCACAGCCACGGGACAGATCAGTGAAGCTTTCTTT.

There are many counts of this clonotype. V usage is TRBV20-1 and J usage is TRBJ2-5; no clear D. The germline V gene encodes CDR1 DFQATT and CDR2 SNEGSKA (reference sequence). This CDR3 is 13 amino acids long. The V end lost 1 base, the J end lost 5 bases, and 11 bases lay between the germline ends. The CDR3 DNA reads as TGCAGTGCTAGAGCTTACTTCCAGGAGACCCAGTACTTC. Translating gives CSARAYFQETQYF.

V is TRBV6-5 and J is TRBJ2-7; D gene unclear. V lost 8 bases and J 1 base, leaving 12 bases between the germline ends. This CDR3 has 13 residues. The germline V gene has CDR1 MNHEY and CDR2 SVGAGI. CDR3 nucleotides: TGTGCCAGCGCTTCGGCTGCGTCCTACGAGCAGTACTTC. Translating gives CASASAASYEQYF.

The table lists this clonotype with many counts. This chain links TRBV5-1 with TRBJ2-3, with D possibly TRBD1 on 6 matching bases. The germline V and J ends were trimmed by 4 bases and 4 bases, with 13 bases remaining between them. In germline, CDR1 is SGHRS, CDR2 YFSETQ. The CDR3 length is 14 residues. DNA of the CDR3: TGCGCCAGCAGCGGCGACTCAGGGGCAGATACGCAGTATTTT. This codes for CASSGDSGADTQYF.

This clonotype was counted at least ten times. The chain links TRBV18 to TRBJ1-1; D is ambiguous. CDR1 and CDR2 from the germline V gene are KGHSH and LQKENI. This CDR3 has 13 residues. The ends were cut back, 2 bases at V and 9 bases at J, with 13 bases in the middle. The CDR3 loop reads CASSPVRGNQAFF. CDR3 nucleotide sequence: TGTGCCAGCTCACCAGTTCGCGGGAATCAAGCTTTCTTT.

Concerning this clonotype: A much more abundant neighbour one base away suggests this may be a read error. This chain connects TRBV7-2 to TRBJ1-3; D is perhaps TRBD1 (5 bases). The CDR3 has 15 residues. Per germline, CDR1 SGHTA and CDR2 FQGNSA. CDR3 amino acids: CVSSLAAGRENTIYF. The CDR3, as DNA: TGTGTCAGCAGCTTAGCTGCAGGGCGAGAAAACACCATATATTTT.